The 26 T cell receptor beta chains in this list originate from one sample, sequenced in a study of identical twins. TCRdb re-called the 5' RACE reads through MiXCR, storing one row per CDR3 protein. The table lists over 250,000 distinct CDR3 sequences, 8% to 9.5% of them singletons. This same sample was also part of a study on yellow fever vaccine responses in identical twins.

Sequencing was performed on CD8+ T cells sorted from blood. These TCRs come from a woman between 18 and 29 years old in good health.

This CDR3 is CASRLLAGGSYEQYF. The DNA of the CDR3 is TGTGCCAGCAGGCTACTAGCGGGAGGAAGCTACGAGCAGTACTTC. This rearrangement joins TRBV6-1 to TRBJ2-7, with 12 bases identical to TRBD2. This CDR3 has 15 amino acids. In germline, CDR1 is MNHNS, CDR2 SASEGT. Trimming at V came to 6 bases and at J to 3 bases, leaving 6 bases not matched to a gene.

This clonotype appeared a few times. The rearrangement uses TRBV29-1 and TRBJ2-7, with 12 bases matching TRBD2. The CDR3 totals 16 residues. J lost 2 bases, V lost 4 bases, and 9 bases had no gene match. Per germline, CDR1 SQVTM and CDR2 ANQGSEA. The CDR3 reads CSVVASSGRAAYEQYF. CDR3 DNA sequence: TGCAGCGTTGTGGCGTCTAGCGGGAGGGCCGCCTACGAGCAGTACTTC.

The chain employs TRBV12-3 or TRBV12-4 and TRBJ2-1; D not certain. The CDR3 sequence is 13 residues long. V lost 6 bases and J lost 5, with 11 bases in between. The CDR3 sequence: CASRGGYDNEQFF. The CDR3 coding sequence is TGTGCCAGCAGAGGCGGATACGACAATGAGCAGTTCTTC.

The chain's CDR3 is CASSPEYGYTF. The CDR3 DNA sequence: TGTGCCAGCAGCCCAGAGTATGGCTACACCTTC. This chain uses TRBV7-9 with TRBJ1-2; no firm D call. This CDR3 has 11 amino acids. CDR1 is SEHNR, CDR2 FQNEAQ, per germline (reference sequence). Between the trimmed V and J ends, which lost 5 bases and 5 bases, there was a span of 6 bases.

This clonotype was observed many times. This chain uses TRBV12-3 or TRBV12-4 with TRBJ2-7, with TRBD2 matching over 12 bases. The CDR3 runs to 15 residues. V shed 3 bases and J 4 bases; nucleotides not matched to a gene: 4. CDR3 sequence: CASSFSTSGRYEQYF. DNA for the CDR3: TGTGCCAGCAGTTTCTCGACTAGCGGGAGATACGAGCAGTACTTC.

The table lists this clonotype with a few counts. The chain couples TRBV27 to TRBJ1-5; D is unresolved. V was clipped by 3 bases and J by 3 bases, with 9 bases between them. This CDR3 has 14 amino acids. The germline V gene has CDR1 MNHEY and CDR2 SMNVEV (reference sequence). This chain's CDR3 is CASSFKGFNQPQHF. The CDR3 DNA is TGTGCCAGCAGTTTTAAGGGTTTCAATCAGCCCCAGCATTTT.

This clonotype came up a few times. The rearrangement joins TRBV7-9 to TRBJ1-5; D is unclear. This CDR3 is built from 15 residues. Germline V gene lookup returns CDR1 SEHNR and CDR2 FQNEAQ (reference sequence). V was shortened by 5 bases and J by 0 bases, with 11 bases between the two germline ends. CDR3 bases: TGTGCCAGCAGCCGAGGACGGGATAGCAATCAGCCCCAGCATTTT. It yields the protein CASSRGRDSNQPQHF.

The table lists this clonotype with a few counts. The conserved closing phenylalanine or tryptophan is absent in this CDR3, likely reflecting a read error. V usage is TRBV4-3 and J usage is TRBJ2-7; 8 nucleotides agree with TRBD2. Trimming at V came to 0 bases and at J to 6 bases, leaving 10 bases not matched to a gene. The CDR3 covers 16 residues. CDR1 and CDR2 from the germline V gene are LGHNA and YSLEER. The CDR3 sequence is CASSQDLAGSNGEQYL. Here the CDR3 DNA reads TGCGCCAGCAGCCAAGATCTAGCGGGTTCAAATGGCGAGCAGTACCTC.

This clonotype was seen repeatedly, ten times or more. The gene calls are TRBV20-1 and TRBJ1-1; the D is unclear. The CDR3 is 14 residues long. Trimming shortened V by 0 bases and J by 4 bases, and 12 bases separated the two germline ends. Germline V CDR1 and CDR2: DFQATT, SNEGSKA (reference sequence). CDR3 loop: CSARDRFLGTEAFF. The CDR3 nucleotides are TGCAGTGCTAGAGACCGCTTCCTGGGCACTGAAGCTTTCTTT.

The genes are TRBV5-6 and TRBJ2-5; 8 positions match TRBD2. Germline V lookup: CDR1 SGHDT, CDR2 YYEEEE. V trimming: 2 bases; J trimming: 5 bases; junction bases outside the gene matches: 2. The length of the CDR3 is 13 residues. The CDR3 sequence is CASSFPSGETQYF. CDR3 sequence (DNA): TGTGCCAGCAGCTTCCCTAGCGGGGAGACCCAGTACTTC.

Points on this clonotype: Just one base apart from a much larger clone, this may be a read error. CDR3 nucleotide sequence: TGCGCCAGCATCTTGGACCCGGACACCTACGAGCAGTACTTC. Its protein product is CASILDPDTYEQYF. The rearrangement links TRBV5-1 to TRBJ2-7; possible D gene TRBD1, 5 bases. CDR1 and CDR2 (germline): SGHRS, YFSETQ. The CDR3 loop spans 14 amino acids.

This chain links TRBV29-1 with TRBJ2-1; TRBD2 aligns across 7 bases. V lost 7 bases to trimming and J lost 5 bases; unmatched junction nucleotides: 11. Germline-derived CDR1 and CDR2 are SQVTM and ANQGSEA. The CDR3 is 14 amino acids. CDR3 sequence reads: CSAPRRGLNNEQFF. In DNA, the CDR3 is TGCAGCGCCCCCCGGCGGGGACTAAACAATGAGCAGTTCTTC.

This clonotype was seen at least ten times. The chain links TRBV12-3 or TRBV12-4 to TRBJ2-6, with a weak D call TRBD2 (6 bases). This CDR3 contains 17 residues. Trimming removed 1 base from V and 3 bases from J, with 13 bases in between. CDR3 nucleotides: TGTGCCAGCAGTTTAGAGGTGGCCGGGAGTGGGGCCAACGTCCTGACTTTC. The encoded protein is CASSLEVAGSGANVLTF.

The gene calls are TRBV27 and TRBJ2-1; D is possibly TRBD2 (6 bases). This CDR3 is 16 amino acids long. Deletions cut 4 bases from V and 4 bases from J, with 17 bases between. Germline CDR1 MNHEY, CDR2 SMNVEV (reference sequence). CDR3 sequence reads: CASSSPLAVDYNEQFF. In DNA form, the CDR3 reads TGTGCCAGCAGTTCCCCTTTAGCGGTCGATTACAATGAGCAGTTCTTC.

CDR3 nucleotide sequence: TGTGCCAGCAACGAAGGGTCAGGGGAAGGGGGGGGTGGTGACTACGAGCAGTACTTC. It yields the protein CASNEGSGEGGGGDYEQYF. The V and J genes are TRBV2 and TRBJ2-7, with D tentatively TRBD2 (7 bases). Germline values: CDR1 SNHLY, CDR2 FYNNEI. The CDR3 runs 19 residues. Trimming stripped 7 bases from V and 3 bases from J, with 31 bases between. The variable domain in full, completed from reference TRBV2 and TRBJ2-7, reads EPEVTQTPSHQVTQMGQEVILRCVPISNHLYFYWYRQILGQKVEFLVSFYNNEISEKSEIFDDQFSVERPDGSNFTLKIRSTKLEDSAMYFCASNEGSGEGGGGDYEQYFGPGTRLTVT.

This clonotype was seen a few times. The V gene is TRBV20-1, the J gene TRBJ2-2; 10 bases map to TRBD2. With 2 bases clipped from V and 5 bases from J, the junction kept 5 bases outside the gene matches. This CDR3 is 15 amino acids long. Germline V gives CDR1 DFQATT, CDR2 SNEGSKA (reference sequence). CDR3 amino acids: CSARTGLALTGELFF. CDR3 sequence (DNA): TGCAGTGCTAGAACGGGACTAGCGCTGACCGGGGAGCTGTTTTTT.

The chain couples TRBV7-9 to TRBJ1-4; TRBD1 might be the D (5 bases). CDR1 is SEHNR, CDR2 FQNEAQ, per germline (reference sequence). The ends were cut back, 5 bases at V and 8 bases at J, with 12 bases in the middle. This CDR3 comprises 13 residues. DNA of the CDR3: TGTGCCAGCAGCCGGGATAGGGACGAAAAACTGTTTTTT. This translates into CASSRDRDEKLFF.

Remarks on this clonotype: A much larger clonotype is one base distant, so this may be a read error. The chain joins TRBV5-6 to TRBJ2-7; D uncertain. The CDR3 sequence is 13 residues long. Germline assignment: CDR1 SGHDT and CDR2 YYEEEE. This chain's CDR3 is CACSLISRTEQYF. For the CDR3, the DNA is TGTGCCTGCAGCTTGATCTCGCGCACGGAGCAGTACTTC.

This clonotype was observed at least ten times. V and J are TRBV6-2 or TRBV6-3 and TRBJ2-1; 11 bases are shared with TRBD1. The length of the CDR3 is 18 residues. V lost 8 bases and J lost 6; bases outside the gene matches: 18. From germline, CDR1 is MNHEY and CDR2 SVGEGT. The CDR3 coding sequence is TGTGCCAGCGGCGGGACAGGGGGTCTAGCCCATCCATCCAATGAGCAGTTCTTC. It codes for CASGGTGGLAHPSNEQFF.

This clonotype was counted many times. This chain connects TRBV27 to TRBJ2-2; D gene uncertain. The CDR3 runs to 13 residues. V was pared by 3 bases and J by 3 bases, with 5 bases between. CDR1 is MNHEY and CDR2 is SMNVEV in the germline V gene (reference sequence). The CDR3 DNA sequence: TGTGCCAGCAGTTTTCCGTACACCGGGGAGCTGTTTTTT. It is translated as CASSFPYTGELFF.

This clonotype was observed a few times. This sequence joins TRBV30 and TRBJ2-7; D is undetermined. This CDR3 has 11 residues. Germline CDR1 and CDR2: GTSNPN and SVGIG (reference sequence). Trimming removed 8 bases from V and 7 bases from J, with 15 bases in between. This CDR3 is CAGIWEGEQYF. CDR3 nucleotide sequence: TGTGCCGGAATCTGGGAAGGGGAGCAGTACTTC.

V usage is TRBV7-9 and J usage is TRBJ1-6; no clear D gene. The CDR3 extends over 11 amino acids. Germline CDR1 and CDR2: SEHNR and FQNEAQ (reference sequence). The ends were cut back, 3 bases at V and 9 bases at J, with 3 bases in the middle. CDR3 sequence (DNA): TGTGCCAGCAGCTTGAGTTCACCCCTCCACTTT. Translation gives CASSLSSPLHF.

This clonotype was observed at least ten times. The chain recombines TRBV15 with TRBJ2-5; D not certain. The V gene's germline CDR1 is LNHNV and CDR2 YYDKDF (reference sequence). The CDR3 covers 17 residues. Trimming cost V 0 bases and J 2 bases, with 16 bases left between them. The CDR3 reads CATSRDYPESYQETQYF. The CDR3 DNA reads as TGTGCCACCAGCAGAGATTATCCTGAGAGTTATCAAGAGACCCAGTACTTC.

This clonotype was counted only a few times. This chain joins TRBV7-9 and TRBJ2-5; 10 bases line up with TRBD2. The CDR3 is made up of 16 amino acids. CDR1 is SEHNR, CDR2 FQNEAQ, per germline (reference sequence). J lost 0 bases, V lost 2 bases, and 3 bases had no gene match. DNA of the CDR3: TGTGCCAGCAGCTTAAGAGCGGGGGGGTACCAAGAGACCCAGTACTTC. It translates to CASSLRAGGYQETQYF.

CDR3 loop: CASSYELAPYEQYF. CDR3 coding DNA: TGTGCCAGCAGTTACGAACTAGCGCCCTACGAGCAGTACTTC. V gene TRBV6-2 or TRBV6-3 combines with J gene TRBJ2-7; TRBD2 agrees at 7 bases. With V trimmed by 2 bases and J by 2 bases, 3 bases remained unmatched. The CDR3 covers 14 residues. Germline loops: CDR1 MNHEY, CDR2 SVGEGT.

This clonotype was counted ten times or more. This chain links TRBV4-1 with TRBJ2-7; D might be TRBD1 or TRBD2, each matching 5 bases. CDR3 length equals 14 residues. Trimming pared 4 bases from V and 2 bases from J, leaving 12 bases between. Per the germline V gene, CDR1 is MGHRA and CDR2 is YSYEKL. The CDR3 DNA is TGCGCCAGCAGCCCCCGGGACGGAACCTACGAGCAGTACTTC. Translated, it gives CASSPRDGTYEQYF.